The 9 T cell receptor beta chains listed next were all sequenced from one sample in a study of immune evolution from preneoplasia to lung adenocarcinoma. The table came from immunoSEQ multiplex PCR; TCRdb's copy has only in-frame clones and leaves some out. In the table there are about 8,200 clones, 82% of which are singletons. Sequenced sample: FFPE minimally invasive lung adenocarcinoma tissue. The receptors derive from a person aged 70 to 85 with lung adenocarcinoma.

This chain uses TRBV5-6 with TRBJ2-7; TRBD1 agrees at 7 bases. There are 16 residues in the CDR3. The junction had 12 bases not matched to a gene; V was cut back by 4 bases and J by 2 bases. CDR1 and CDR2 from the germline V gene are SGHDT and YYEEEE. The CDR3 sequence is CASSGDGQVHPYEQYF. The CDR3 DNA reads TGTGCCAGCAGCGGTGACGGACAGGTACATCCCTACGAGCAGTACTTC.

This rearrangement joins TRBV9 to TRBJ2-5; weak D call: TRBD2 (6 bases). Trimming pared 0 bases from V and 5 bases from J, leaving 14 bases between. Looked up from germline, CDR1 is SGDLS and CDR2 is YYNGEE. The CDR3 runs to 15 residues. Here the CDR3 reads CASSVGPSEGETQYF. CDR3 DNA sequence: TGTGCCAGCAGCGTAGGACCCTCGGAGGGGGAGACCCAGTACTTC.

CDR3 nucleotides: TGTGCCAGCAGCTTGGGGGTCCGGGCTGAAGCTTTCTTT. Translation: CASSLGVRAEAFF. The J gene is TRBJ1-1, the V gene TRBV5-4; D is unresolved. The CDR3 has 13 amino acids. In germline, CDR1 is SGHNT, CDR2 YYREEE (reference sequence). Trimming cost V 0 bases and J 6 bases, with 9 bases left between them.

The rearrangement links TRBV5-6 to TRBJ1-1, with a tentative D call TRBD1 (5 bases). There are 14 residues in the CDR3. Between the trimmed V and J ends, which lost 5 bases and 0 bases, there was a span of 11 bases. CDR1 SGHDT and CDR2 YYEEEE come from the germline V gene. The CDR3 region is CASSYGTVNTEAFF. DNA for the CDR3: TGTGCCAGCAGTTATGGGACCGTGAACACTGAAGCTTTCTTT.

The chain recombines TRBV5-4 with TRBJ2-2; 9 nucleotides line up with TRBD1. The CDR3 runs 14 residues. CDR1 is SGHNT, CDR2 YYREEE, per germline (reference sequence). Losses at the gene ends were 6 bases for V and 5 bases for J; bases not matched to a gene: 5. CDR3: CASKQGAETGELFF. The DNA of the CDR3 is TGTGCCAGCAAACAGGGGGCGGAAACCGGGGAGCTGTTTTTT.

This rearrangement joins TRBV6-5 to TRBJ1-5; no clear D. Trimming cost V 4 bases and J 3 bases, with 7 bases left between them. Germline V CDR1 and CDR2: MNHEY, SVGAGI. CDR3 length: 13 amino acids. The CDR3 DNA sequence: TGTGCCAGCAGTTCCCGGGTCAATCAGCCCCAGCATTTT. Translation: CASSSRVNQPQHF.

The chain employs TRBV9 and TRBJ2-4, with 9 bases fitting TRBD2. This CDR3 has 16 amino acids. The ends lost 0 bases at V and 3 bases at J; junction bases unmatched: 4. Germline assignment: CDR1 SGDLS and CDR2 YYNGEE. CDR3 region: CASSVGGRAVKNIQYF. The CDR3 nucleotides read TGTGCCAGCAGCGTAGGCGGGAGGGCGGTCAAAAACATTCAGTACTTC.

The chain links TRBV7-8 to TRBJ2-1; D may match TRBD1 or TRBD2 (5 bases each). Trimming left V 0 bases short and J 2 bases short, with 11 bases between. The CDR3 extends over 16 amino acids. The germline V gene has CDR1 SGHVS and CDR2 FQNEAQ. The CDR3 nucleotides are TGTGCCAGCAGCTTAGCGGGGGTGGCGACCTACAATGAGCAGTTCTTC. Amino acid sequence: CASSLAGVATYNEQFF.

The rearrangement joins TRBV4-1 to TRBJ2-1; D is unclear. V shed 1 base and J shed 2 bases, with 12 bases lying between them. The CDR3 is 16 amino acids. Looked up from germline, CDR1 is MGHRA and CDR2 is YSYEKL. The CDR3 sequence is CASSQGESVTYNEQFF. Written as DNA, the CDR3 is TGCGCCAGCAGCCAAGGCGAGAGCGTGACCTACAATGAGCAGTTCTTC.